The 32 T cell receptor beta chains in this list originate from one sample, sequenced in a study of CD8 T cells in ankylosing spondylitis. TCRdb ran MiXCR on the 5' RACE reads and lists one entry per CDR3 protein. The sample records more than 250,000 distinct CDR3 sequences, approximately 10% being singletons. The sequenced material came from blood, either unsorted or a sorted T cell fraction (not recorded which). These TCRs come from a female donor with ankylosing spondylitis or in good health (not recorded which).

With regard to this clonotype: A much larger clone sits a single nucleotide away, making a read error possible. The V gene is TRBV12-3 or TRBV12-4, the J gene TRBJ1-5, with D uncertain. The CDR3 consists of 16 residues. This CDR3 reads CASSSGLIVGNHPQHF. The CDR3 DNA sequence: TGTGCCAGCAGTTCAGGCCTCATCGTGGGGAATCATCCCCAGCATTTT.

This clonotype came up many times. Mismatch with germline at one junction end may stem from a read error. The V gene is TRBV27, the J gene TRBJ1-5; a possible D gene is TRBD1 (5 bases). The CDR3 extends over 15 amino acids. Looked up from germline, CDR1 is MNHEY and CDR2 is SMNVEV (reference sequence). The CDR3 is CASSIRRDSNQPQHF. CDR3 bases: TGTGCCAGCTCAATTCGCAGGGATAGCAACCAGCCCCAGCATTTT.

There are many counts of this clonotype. The J gene is TRBJ1-4, the V gene TRBV5-1; D remains unclear. Trimming took 4 bases from V and 0 from J, leaving 7 bases between them. The V gene's germline CDR1 is SGHRS and CDR2 YFSETQ. There are 14 residues in the CDR3. As DNA, the CDR3 is TGCGCCAGCAGCGCTAGATCAACTAATGAAAAACTGTTTTTT. This encodes CASSARSTNEKLFF.

This clonotype appeared many times. The chain links TRBV7-9 to TRBJ1-3, with D perhaps matching TRBD1 (6 bases). The V end lost 1 base, the J end lost 0 bases, and 10 bases lay between the germline ends. CDR1 SEHNR and CDR2 FQNEAQ come from the germline V gene (reference sequence). CDR3 size: 16 residues. The CDR3 bases are TGTGCCAGCAGCTTAGGGACAGAGAGCTCTGGAAACACCATATATTTT. This encodes CASSLGTESSGNTIYF.

This clonotype came up many times. The rearrangement uses TRBV4-1 and TRBJ1-1; D perhaps matches TRBD1 (5 bases). Between the trimmed V and J ends, which lost 0 bases and 3 bases, there was a span of 14 bases. Germline V gene lookup returns CDR1 MGHRA and CDR2 YSYEKL. This CDR3 region has 16 residues. CDR3 loop: CASSQERDPWDTEAFF. The CDR3 region has the DNA TGCGCCAGCAGCCAAGAACGGGACCCTTGGGACACTGAAGCTTTCTTT.

This chain links TRBV7-9 with TRBJ1-5; 7 bases match TRBD1. The CDR3 runs 14 residues. Trimming took 5 bases from V and 3 from J; bases not matched to a gene: 4. CDR1 is SEHNR and CDR2 is FQNEAQ in the germline V gene (reference sequence). CDR3 in amino acids: CASSGDRDNQPQHF. CDR3 nucleotide sequence: TGTGCCAGCAGCGGTGACAGGGACAATCAGCCCCAGCATTTT.

This clonotype has at least ten counts. The chain combines TRBV2 with TRBJ1-2; D possibly corresponds to TRBD1 (6 bases). Between the trimmed V and J ends, which lost 5 bases and 1 base, there was a span of 11 bases. The CDR3 contains 14 residues. The V gene's germline CDR1 is SNHLY and CDR2 FYNNEI. The CDR3 sequence is CASSLQGVNYGYTF. DNA of the CDR3: TGTGCCAGCAGTTTACAGGGTGTTAACTATGGCTACACCTTC.

This clonotype was found many times. This chain connects TRBV12-3 or TRBV12-4 to TRBJ1-1, with a possible D match to TRBD1 (6 bases). There are 13 residues in the CDR3. Trimming pared 5 bases from V and 9 bases from J, leaving 16 bases between. The CDR3 spells CASSTGGGGQAFF. The CDR3 region has the DNA TGTGCCAGCAGTACGGGGGGCGGAGGACAAGCTTTCTTT.

This clonotype has only a few counts. The chain has TRBV5-1 and TRBJ2-1; the D gene is possibly TRBD1 (5 bases). This CDR3 comprises 17 residues. Trimming took 0 bases from V and 8 from J, leaving 21 bases between them. Germline assignment: CDR1 SGHRS and CDR2 YFSETQ. CDR3 amino acids: CASSLGVGRASLDEQFF. The CDR3 DNA is TGCGCCAGCAGCTTGGGTGTAGGCAGGGCATCTCTTGATGAGCAGTTCTTC.

This clonotype was seen at least ten times. V gene TRBV20-1 combines with J gene TRBJ1-5; D may be TRBD1 (6 bases). Germline V CDR1 and CDR2: DFQATT, SNEGSKA (reference sequence). Trimming left V 6 bases short and J 7 bases short, with 19 bases between. The CDR3 covers 14 residues. In DNA, the CDR3 is TGCAGTGCCCTATCTGCGGGCGACAGGCAGCCCCAGCATTTT. As protein: CSALSAGDRQPQHF.

The chain couples TRBV30 to TRBJ1-1, with TRBD1 matching over 9 bases. Germline lookup yields CDR1 GTSNPN and CDR2 SVGIG (reference sequence). The CDR3 sequence is 14 residues long. Trimming at V came to 3 bases and at J to 4 bases, leaving 6 bases not matched to a gene. CDR3 region: CAWRRTGVSTEAFF. The CDR3 region has the DNA TGTGCCTGGAGGCGGACAGGGGTTAGCACTGAAGCTTTCTTT. Full variable domain (remainder filled in from reference TRBV30 and TRBJ1-1): SQTIHQWPATLVQPVGSPLSLECTVEGTSNPNLYWYRQAAGRGLQLLFYSVGIGQISSEVPQNLSASRPQDRQFILSSKKLLLSDSGFYLCAWRRTGVSTEAFFGQGTRLTVV.

This clonotype was observed a few times. This chain uses TRBV4-2 with TRBJ2-7; 8 bases match TRBD1. Germline V gene sequence: CDR1 LGHNA, CDR2 YNFKEQ. This CDR3 has 16 residues. With V trimmed by 0 bases and J by 7 bases, 11 bases remained unmatched. The CDR3 here is CASSQDARTGSWEQYF. The CDR3 DNA reads as TGTGCCAGCAGCCAAGATGCAAGGACAGGGTCCTGGGAGCAGTACTTC.

This clonotype came up many times. The chain couples TRBV5-1 to TRBJ2-2; no clear D. The ends were cut back, 4 bases at V and 4 bases at J, with 14 bases in the middle. This CDR3 is 15 amino acids long. CDR1 SGHRS and CDR2 YFSETQ come from the germline V gene. The CDR3: CASSTDPSATGELFF. CDR3 bases: TGCGCCAGCAGCACCGACCCGTCAGCCACCGGGGAGCTGTTTTTT.

This clonotype was seen ten or more times. The chain joins TRBV5-4 to TRBJ2-1; 11 bases are shared with TRBD2. J gave up 5 bases and V 5 bases, and 6 bases lay outside the gene matches. The length of the CDR3 is 15 residues. Germline V gene sequence: CDR1 SGHNT, CDR2 YYREEE (reference sequence). In nucleotides, the CDR3 is TGTGCCAGCAGAGGAGGGACTAGCGGTAACAATGAGCAGTTCTTC. Translating it yields CASRGGTSGNNEQFF.

This sequence joins TRBV27 and TRBJ1-1; no firm D call. V was pared by 3 bases and J by 1 base, with 6 bases between. This CDR3 contains 13 residues. Germline V CDR1 and CDR2: MNHEY, SMNVEV (reference sequence). CDR3 bases: TGTGCCAGCAGTTTCTCAAGGAACACTGAAGCTTTCTTT. It encodes CASSFSRNTEAFF.

The gene calls are TRBV5-1 and TRBJ1-1; TRBD1 matches 11 bases. The germline V gene encodes CDR1 SGHRS and CDR2 YFSETQ. This CDR3 has 16 residues. The trim removed 3 bases at V and 5 bases at J, leaving 9 bases unmatched. The CDR3 DNA sequence: TGCGCCAGCAGCTCAACCGGGACAGGGGGAGGTACTGAAGCTTTCTTT. Translating gives CASSSTGTGGGTEAFF.

This clonotype has a handful of counts. This chain connects TRBV4-1 to TRBJ2-2; the D is unclear. Deletions cut 1 base from V and 2 bases from J, with 17 bases between. CDR1 and CDR2 (germline): MGHRA, YSYEKL. The CDR3 length is 18 residues. The CDR3 loop is CASSQGIVRTHNTGELFF. Here the CDR3 DNA reads TGCGCCAGCAGCCAAGGAATAGTTCGAACGCATAACACCGGGGAGCTGTTTTTT.

This clonotype was detected ten times or more. The chain recombines TRBV4-3 with TRBJ2-7, with unresolved D. Germline assignment: CDR1 LGHNA and CDR2 YSLEER. CDR3 length: 14 amino acids. V was cut by 4 bases and J by 0 bases, with 10 bases left in between. The CDR3 DNA is TGCGCCAGCAGCCCCAGACCGAACTCCTACGAGCAGTACTTC. As protein: CASSPRPNSYEQYF.

This clonotype was counted at least ten times. This chain joins TRBV12-3 or TRBV12-4 and TRBJ2-1; no definite D call. The CDR3 consists of 12 residues. V lost 5 bases to trimming and J lost 8 bases, with 10 bases between them. The DNA of the CDR3 is TGTGCCAGCAGTGTACCGTACGATGAGCAGTTCTTC. This translates into CASSVPYDEQFF.

This clonotype has ten or more counts. This chain connects TRBV7-9 to TRBJ1-1, with 9 bases that match TRBD1. This CDR3 comprises 20 residues. V lost 1 base, J lost 1 base, and 16 bases stayed unmatched. CDR1 SEHNR and CDR2 FQNEAQ come from the germline V gene (reference sequence). The CDR3: CASSLGVLNRGPQGNTEAFF. In DNA form, the CDR3 reads TGTGCCAGCAGCTTAGGAGTATTGAACAGGGGGCCCCAGGGGAACACTGAAGCTTTCTTT.

This clonotype was seen a handful of times. The chain has TRBV12-3 or TRBV12-4 and TRBJ1-5; possible D gene TRBD1, 5 bases. Trimming removed 3 bases from V and 10 bases from J, with 19 bases in between. CDR3 length equals 15 residues. CDR3 DNA: TGTGCCAGCAGTTTGGGGGGAGGAGGATCAGTCCCCCAGCATTTT. Translated: CASSLGGGGSVPQHF.

This clonotype was found many times. The genes are TRBV28 and TRBJ1-5; 8 bases fit TRBD1. The trim removed 4 bases at V and 0 bases at J, leaving 2 bases unmatched. The CDR3 is 15 amino acids. The germline gives CDR1 MDHEN, CDR2 SYDVKM. In DNA, the CDR3 is TGTGCCAGCAGTTCGGACAGGGCTAGCAATCAGCCCCAGCATTTT. Encoded protein: CASSSDRASNQPQHF.

This clonotype appeared many times. J is TRBJ1-1 and V is TRBV6-2 or TRBV6-3, with unresolved D. V gave up 6 bases and J gave up 6 bases, with 17 bases separating them. The CDR3 is 14 amino acids. Germline V gene lookup returns CDR1 MNHEY and CDR2 SVGEGT. CDR3 protein: CASRTIESSPEAFF. CDR3 DNA: TGTGCCAGCAGGACGATTGAGTCCTCCCCTGAAGCTTTCTTT.

The table lists this clonotype with a few counts. The CDR3 region is CSARHRNEKLFF. In nucleotides, the CDR3 is TGCAGTGCGCGACATAGGAATGAAAAACTGTTTTTT. The chain links TRBV20-1 to TRBJ1-4; D gene ambiguous. Trimming stripped 6 bases from V and 5 bases from J, with 10 bases between. CDR1 is DFQATT, CDR2 SNEGSKA, per germline (reference sequence). The CDR3 is 12 amino acids.

The chain employs TRBV19 and TRBJ2-3, with a weak D call TRBD2 (6 bases). The ends were cut back, 7 bases at V and 0 bases at J, with 11 bases in the middle. The CDR3 runs to 14 residues. CDR1 and CDR2 (germline): LNHDA, SQIVND (reference sequence). The CDR3 region has the DNA TGTGCCAGTACCTACAGCGGGAGCACAGATACGCAGTATTTT. This translates into CASTYSGSTDTQYF.

The V gene is TRBV20-1, the J gene TRBJ2-1; unclear D gene. CDR1 is DFQATT, CDR2 SNEGSKA, per germline (reference sequence). The CDR3 covers 13 residues. Between the trimmed V and J ends, which lost 6 bases and 7 bases, there was a span of 16 bases. The CDR3 region has the DNA TGCAGTGCCCCACGGTCCGTCGGTAATGAGCAGTTCTTC. Encoded protein: CSAPRSVGNEQFF.

In this sample, this clonotype turned up a few times. This chain joins TRBV20-1 and TRBJ2-3; 11 bases are a match to TRBD2. V lost 1 base to trimming and J lost 0 bases; unmatched junction nucleotides: 6. The germline V gene has CDR1 DFQATT and CDR2 SNEGSKA (reference sequence). The CDR3 has 17 amino acids. CDR3 sequence (DNA): TGCAGTGCTAGAGTGCTAGCGGGGGGCCCGAGCACAGATACGCAGTATTTT. Amino acid sequence: CSARVLAGGPSTDTQYF.

Concerning this clonotype: A much larger clone is a single base away; this may be a read error. The chain couples TRBV6-2 or TRBV6-3 to TRBJ2-3; 11 bases line up with TRBD2. There are 17 residues in the CDR3. CDR1 MNHEY and CDR2 SVGEGT come from the germline V gene. The V gene end was trimmed by 2 bases and the J gene end by 2 bases; junction bases not matched to a gene: 6. The CDR3 reads CASSYVWTSGSTDTQYF. CDR3 nucleotides: TGTGCCAGCAGTTACGTGTGGACTAGCGGGTCCACAGATACGCAGTATTTT.

V and J are TRBV7-2 and TRBJ1-4; D not certain. The CDR3 is 14 residues long. Trimming left V 2 bases short and J 0 bases short, with 4 bases between. Germline V gene lookup returns CDR1 SGHTA and CDR2 FQGNSA. CDR3 amino acids: CASSLLATNEKLFF. The CDR3, as DNA: TGTGCCAGCAGCTTACTTGCAACTAATGAAAAACTGTTTTTT.

This clonotype was seen ten or more times. The chain links TRBV4-2 to TRBJ1-5; D unclear. The CDR3 extends over 15 amino acids. The V end lost 1 base, the J end lost 3 bases, and 10 bases lay between the germline ends. CDR1 is LGHNA, CDR2 YNFKEQ, per germline. This chain's CDR3 is CASSQGVTNNQPQHF. As DNA, the CDR3 is TGTGCCAGCAGCCAAGGGGTCACCAACAATCAGCCCCAGCATTTT.

This clonotype was detected ten times or more. The chain couples TRBV7-2 to TRBJ1-2; a weak D match, TRBD1 (6 bases). V was shortened by 8 bases and J by 4 bases, with 11 bases between the two germline ends. The CDR3 runs to 12 residues. The germline V gene has CDR1 SGHTA and CDR2 FQGNSA. CDR3 DNA: TGTGCCAGCCTACGGGACATCTATGGCTACACCTTC. Translated: CASLRDIYGYTF.

This clonotype was observed at least ten times. The V call is TRBV15, the J call TRBJ1-1, with D perhaps matching TRBD1 (5 bases). V was shortened by 5 bases and J by 0 bases, with 13 bases between the two germline ends. Germline loops: CDR1 LNHNV, CDR2 YYDKDF (reference sequence). The CDR3 runs to 15 residues. The CDR3 sequence is CATSVWDGMNTEAFF. The CDR3 DNA reads TGTGCCACCAGCGTATGGGACGGTATGAACACTGAAGCTTTCTTT. The full variable domain, rest sourced from reference TRBV15 and TRBJ1-1, is DAMVIQNPRYQVTQFGKPVTLSCSQTLNHNVMYWYQQKSSQAPKLLFHYYDKDFNNEADTPDNFQSRRPNTSFCFLDIRSPGLGDTAMYLCATSVWDGMNTEAFFGQGTRLTVV.